This T cell receptor (beta chain) was recovered during a study of shared clonotypes between healthy human individuals. Adult Caucasians living in Nashville, Tennessee made up all of the donors. The CDR3 consists of 14 residues. V gave up 3 bases and J gave up 3 bases, with 11 bases separating them. Germline values: CDR1 MNHNY, CDR2 SVGAGI (reference sequence). Original methodology: ImmunoSEQ yielded junction-only sequences lacking quality scores, so filtering differed. Assay used: immunoSEQ multiplex PCR; TCRdb lists only in-frame clones, some missing. V and J calls and clone size come straight from that table; D and trimming were deduced from the DNA. Of 470,000 or so clones listed, about 85% were seen once; the top ten hold about an eighth.

This TCR came from a woman aged 40 to 50 in good health. Some clones in this sample may be carry-over from other donors' samples. The chain combines TRBV6-6 with TRBJ2-5; weak D call: TRBD1 (5 bases). Sample: PBMCs. CDR3 sequence: CASSYSDRKETQYF. CDR3 in DNA: TGTGCCAGCAGTTATTCCGACAGAAAAGAGACCCAGTACTTC.